Each of the 14 T cell receptor beta chains below was sequenced from the same sample in a study of glioma-infiltrating T cells after dendritic cell vaccination. Assay: immunoSEQ multiplex PCR; the TCRdb copy retains only in-frame clones and omits some. The sample carries roughly 70,000 clones, over 70% recorded once. The sequencing here drew on blood, taken before dendritic cell vaccination. The receptors here all came from a human donor with glioblastoma.

For the CDR3, the DNA is TGTGCCTGGAGTGGCCCCGAGGGTCGGAACACCATATATTTT. This codes for CAWSGPEGRNTIYF. The chain is built from TRBV30 and TRBJ1-3, with D hard to call. Germline CDR1 GTSNPN, CDR2 SVGIG (reference sequence). The CDR3 length is 14 residues. V was clipped by 1 base and J by 7 bases, with 14 bases between them.

The rearrangement links TRBV13 to TRBJ1-4; tentative D call: TRBD1 (5 bases). In germline, CDR1 is PRHDT, CDR2 FYEKMQ (reference sequence). V was trimmed by 2 bases and J by 5 bases, leaving 12 bases between them. This CDR3 comprises 15 residues. Here the CDR3 DNA reads TGTGCCAGCAGCTTAAGGGACTTGATAAATGAAAAACTGTTTTTT. Protein sequence: CASSLRDLINEKLFF.

J is TRBJ1-4 and V is TRBV4-1, with 11 bases that match TRBD1. The V gene end was trimmed by 5 bases and the J gene end by 3 bases; junction bases not matched to a gene: 5. CDR3 length: 16 residues. Germline-derived CDR1 and CDR2 are MGHRA and YSYEKL. For the CDR3, the DNA is TGCGCCAGCAGCGCGGGACAGGGGGTCGCTAATGAAAAACTGTTTTTT. It encodes CASSAGQGVANEKLFF.

V usage is TRBV7-3 and J usage is TRBJ2-3; 9 bases map to TRBD2. The ends lost 2 bases at V and 4 bases at J; junction bases unmatched: 7. The CDR3 is 16 amino acids. In germline, CDR1 is SGHTA, CDR2 FQGTGA. The CDR3 reads CASSLGSSGSADTQYF. DNA for the CDR3: TGTGCCAGCAGCTTAGGAAGTAGCGGGAGTGCAGATACGCAGTATTTT.

This rearrangement joins TRBV5-1 to TRBJ2-3; D ambiguous. The CDR3 extends over 14 amino acids. Per the germline V gene, CDR1 is SGHRS and CDR2 is YFSETQ. Trimming removed 3 bases at V and 1 base at J, with 9 bases between. The CDR3 is CASSSNRGTDTQYF. The CDR3 region has the DNA TGCGCCAGCAGCTCTAATCGGGGCACAGATACGCAGTATTTT.

The chain uses TRBV19 and TRBJ1-5, with unresolved D. This CDR3 is 17 amino acids long. Per germline, CDR1 LNHDA and CDR2 SQIVND (reference sequence). The ends were cut back, 3 bases at V and 2 bases at J, with 17 bases in the middle. The CDR3 sequence: CASSIHKGGKGNQPQHF. The DNA for the CDR3 is TGTGCCAGTAGTATTCATAAGGGAGGTAAGGGCAATCAGCCCCAGCATTTT.

The table lists this clone with a few counts. V usage is TRBV5-4 and J usage is TRBJ2-1, with no clear D. The CDR3 has 11 amino acids. The V and J ends lost 7 bases and 5 bases respectively, with 7 bases between them. Looked up from germline, CDR1 is SGHNT and CDR2 is YYREEE (reference sequence). The CDR3 DNA follows: TGTGCCAGCTTTTCGGACAATGAGCAGTTCTTC. Amino acid sequence: CASFSDNEQFF.

This clone appeared a single time. The rearrangement uses TRBV11-3 and TRBJ2-3, with a possible D match to TRBD2 (5 bases). Between the trimmed V and J ends, which lost 0 bases and 8 bases, there was a span of 9 bases. The CDR3 spans 13 residues. The V gene's germline CDR1 is SGHNT and CDR2 YENEEA. The DNA for the CDR3 is TGTGCCAGCAGCTTAGATCGGACTGCTACGCAGTATTTT. Translating gives CASSLDRTATQYF.

This rearrangement joins TRBV5-1 to TRBJ2-1; D not certain. Per the germline V gene, CDR1 is SGHRS and CDR2 is YFSETQ. This CDR3 is built from 14 residues. The V end was cut by 4 bases, the J end by 7 bases, with 15 bases between. CDR3 DNA sequence: TGCGCCAGCAGCCCGGTGATATTTGAGAATGAGCAGTTCTTC. It translates to CASSPVIFENEQFF.

This chain links TRBV7-2 with TRBJ1-3; D ambiguous. This CDR3 spans 12 amino acids. Germline V gene data show CDR1 as SGHTA and CDR2 as FQGNSA. V was clipped by 7 bases and J by 5 bases, with 9 bases between them. CDR3 nucleotides: TGTGCCAGCATTAACAGTAGAAACACCATATATTTT. Its translation is CASINSRNTIYF.

CDR3 nucleotide sequence: TGCGCCAGCAGCTTGCCAGGGGGGAACACTGAAGCTTTCTTT. Its protein product is CASSLPGGNTEAFF. V is TRBV5-1 and J is TRBJ1-1, with 7 bases that match TRBD1. Germline V lookup: CDR1 SGHRS, CDR2 YFSETQ. Germline trimming cut 1 base from V and 1 base from J; bases unmatched to any gene: 1. The CDR3 sequence is 14 residues long.

The V gene is TRBV18, the J gene TRBJ2-2; D is possibly TRBD2 (7 bases). V was pared by 3 bases and J by 0 bases, with 17 bases between. This CDR3 contains 18 residues. The germline V gene encodes CDR1 KGHSH and CDR2 LQKENI. The CDR3 here is CASSPDWGGTTNTGELFF. In DNA, the CDR3 is TGTGCCAGCTCACCTGATTGGGGGGGCACCACGAACACCGGGGAGCTGTTTTTT.

CDR3 sequence reads: CASSESGGSLMNEQFF. Written as DNA, the CDR3 is TGTGCCAGCAGTGAATCTGGAGGGTCTCTTATGAATGAGCAGTTCTTC. This chain connects TRBV2 to TRBJ2-1; the D gene is possibly TRBD2 (6 bases). Trimming took off 2 bases at V and 7 bases at J, with 18 bases between the two ends. Germline V gene data show CDR1 as SNHLY and CDR2 as FYNNEI. The CDR3 has 16 amino acids.

This rearrangement joins TRBV18 to TRBJ2-1; TRBD2 matches at 8 bases. J lost 6 bases, V lost 4 bases, and 14 bases had no gene match. The CDR3 length is 17 residues. Germline assignment: CDR1 KGHSH and CDR2 LQKENI. In nucleotides, the CDR3 is TGTGCCAGCTCACGCCCTCCGGGGGCGGGGGGTGCCAATGAGCAGTTCTTC. It translates to CASSRPPGAGGANEQFF.